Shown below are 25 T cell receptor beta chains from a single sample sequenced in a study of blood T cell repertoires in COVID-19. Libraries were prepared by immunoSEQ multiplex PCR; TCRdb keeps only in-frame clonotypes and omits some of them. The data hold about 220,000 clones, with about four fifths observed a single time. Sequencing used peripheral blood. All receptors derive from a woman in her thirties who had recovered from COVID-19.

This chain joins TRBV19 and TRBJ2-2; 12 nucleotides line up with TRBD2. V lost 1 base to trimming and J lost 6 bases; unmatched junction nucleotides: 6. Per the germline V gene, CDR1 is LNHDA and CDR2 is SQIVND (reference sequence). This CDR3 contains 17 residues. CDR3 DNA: TGTGCCAGTAGTATAGCAAGGCTAGCGGGAGGGGCCGGGGAGCTGTTTTTT. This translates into CASSIARLAGGAGELFF.

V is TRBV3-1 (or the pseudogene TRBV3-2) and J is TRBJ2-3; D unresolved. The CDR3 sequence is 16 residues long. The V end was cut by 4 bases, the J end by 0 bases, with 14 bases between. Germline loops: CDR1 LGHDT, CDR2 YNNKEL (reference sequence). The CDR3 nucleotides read TGTGCCAGCAGCCGACGATTGAGGATGAGCACAGATACGCAGTATTTT. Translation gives CASSRRLRMSTDTQYF.

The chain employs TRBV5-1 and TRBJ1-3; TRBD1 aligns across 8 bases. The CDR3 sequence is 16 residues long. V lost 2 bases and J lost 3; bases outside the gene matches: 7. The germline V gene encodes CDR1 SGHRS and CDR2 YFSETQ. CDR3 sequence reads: CASSFAGGRFGNTIYF. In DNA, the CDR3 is TGCGCCAGCAGCTTCGCAGGGGGCAGATTTGGAAACACCATATATTTT.

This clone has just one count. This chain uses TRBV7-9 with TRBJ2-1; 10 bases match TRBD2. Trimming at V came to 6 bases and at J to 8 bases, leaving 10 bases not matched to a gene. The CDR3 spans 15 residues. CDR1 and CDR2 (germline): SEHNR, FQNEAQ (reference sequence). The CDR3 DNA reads TGTGCCAGCAGACTACTAGCGGGAACTATCGATGAGCAGTTCTTC. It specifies CASRLLAGTIDEQFF. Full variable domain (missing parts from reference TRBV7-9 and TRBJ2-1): DTGVSQNPRHKITKRGQNVTFRCDPISEHNRLYWYRQTLGQGPEFLTYFQNEAQLEKSRLLSDRFSAERPKGSFSTLEIQRTEQGDSAMYLCASRLLAGTIDEQFFGPGTRLTVL.

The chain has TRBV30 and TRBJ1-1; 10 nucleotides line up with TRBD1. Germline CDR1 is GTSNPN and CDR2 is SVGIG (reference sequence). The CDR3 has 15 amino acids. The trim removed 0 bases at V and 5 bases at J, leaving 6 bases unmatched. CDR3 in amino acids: CAWSVDRGRVTEAFF. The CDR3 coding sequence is TGTGCCTGGAGTGTTGACAGGGGGCGGGTGACTGAAGCTTTCTTT.

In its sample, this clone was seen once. In DNA, the CDR3 is TGTGCCAGCAGTTTATCGTGGGGAGGGGATTCACCCCTCCACTTT. Encoded protein: CASSLSWGGDSPLHF. The V gene is TRBV27, the J gene TRBJ1-6, with D possibly being TRBD1 (5 bases). Germline CDR1 is MNHEY and CDR2 is SMNVEV (reference sequence). CDR3 length: 15 residues. V shed 0 bases and J shed 8 bases, with 11 bases lying between them.

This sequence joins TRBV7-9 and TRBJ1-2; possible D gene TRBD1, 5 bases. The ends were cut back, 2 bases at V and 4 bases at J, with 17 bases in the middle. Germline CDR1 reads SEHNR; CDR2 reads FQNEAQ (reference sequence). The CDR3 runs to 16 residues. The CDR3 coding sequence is TGTGCCAGCAGCTTAACAGAAGGGGCTCTGGGCTATGGCTACACCTTC. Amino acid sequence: CASSLTEGALGYGYTF.

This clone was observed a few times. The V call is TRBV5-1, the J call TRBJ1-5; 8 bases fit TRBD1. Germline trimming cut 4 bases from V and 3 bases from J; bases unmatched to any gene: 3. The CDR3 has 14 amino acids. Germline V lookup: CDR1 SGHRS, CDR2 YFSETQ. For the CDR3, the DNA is TGCGCCAGCAGCCCGGGACAGGTCAATCAGCCCCAGCATTTT. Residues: CASSPGQVNQPQHF.

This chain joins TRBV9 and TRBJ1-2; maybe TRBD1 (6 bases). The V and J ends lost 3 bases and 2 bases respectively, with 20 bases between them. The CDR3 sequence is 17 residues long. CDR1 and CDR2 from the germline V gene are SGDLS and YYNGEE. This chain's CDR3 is CASSATTGTPKNYGYTF. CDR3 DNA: TGTGCCAGCAGCGCAACAACCGGGACACCGAAGAACTATGGCTACACCTTC.

CDR3 protein: CATSDTDASNQPQHF. CDR3 sequence (DNA): TGTGCCACCAGTGATACAGACGCTTCCAATCAGCCCCAGCATTTT. V gene TRBV24-1 combines with J gene TRBJ1-5; D is ambiguous. V lost 3 bases and J 3 bases, leaving 11 bases between the germline ends. Germline CDR1 reads KGHDR; CDR2 reads SFDVKD. This CDR3 is built from 15 residues.

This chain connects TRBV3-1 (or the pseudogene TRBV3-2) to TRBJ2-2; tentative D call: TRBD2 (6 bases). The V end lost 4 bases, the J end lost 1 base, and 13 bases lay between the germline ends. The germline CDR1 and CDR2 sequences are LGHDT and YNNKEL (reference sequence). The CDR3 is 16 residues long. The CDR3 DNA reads TGTGCCAGCAGCCGTATTAGCGGAATGAACACCGGGGAGCTGTTTTTT. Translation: CASSRISGMNTGELFF.

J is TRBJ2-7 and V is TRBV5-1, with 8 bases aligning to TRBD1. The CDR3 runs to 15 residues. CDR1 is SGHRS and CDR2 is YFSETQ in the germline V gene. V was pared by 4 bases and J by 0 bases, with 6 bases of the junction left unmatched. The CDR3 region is CASSRTGTGSYEQYF. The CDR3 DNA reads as TGCGCCAGCAGCAGAACCGGGACAGGCTCCTACGAGCAGTACTTC.

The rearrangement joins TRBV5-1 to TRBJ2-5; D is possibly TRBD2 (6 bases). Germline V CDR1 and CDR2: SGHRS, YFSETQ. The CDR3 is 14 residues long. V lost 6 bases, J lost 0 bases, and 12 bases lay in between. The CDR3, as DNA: TGCGCCAGCAAGTTAGCGGAATACCAAGAGACCCAGTACTTC. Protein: CASKLAEYQETQYF.

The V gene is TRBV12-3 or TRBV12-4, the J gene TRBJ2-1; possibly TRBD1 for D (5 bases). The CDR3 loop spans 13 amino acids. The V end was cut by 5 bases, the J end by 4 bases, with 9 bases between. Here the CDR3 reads CASSPRQYNEQFF. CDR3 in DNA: TGTGCCAGCAGTCCCCGACAGTACAATGAGCAGTTCTTC.

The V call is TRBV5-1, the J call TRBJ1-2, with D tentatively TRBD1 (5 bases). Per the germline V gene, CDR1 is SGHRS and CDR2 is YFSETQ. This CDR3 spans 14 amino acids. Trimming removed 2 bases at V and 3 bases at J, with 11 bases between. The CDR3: CASSLRGRHYGYTF. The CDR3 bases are TGCGCCAGCAGCTTACGGGGGAGGCACTATGGCTACACCTTC.

The CDR3 DNA is TGTGCCAGCAGCACACCCAGCGGCTATGGCTACACCTTC. It translates to CASSTPSGYGYTF. This chain links TRBV7-3 with TRBJ1-2, with D unclear. Germline loops: CDR1 SGHTA, CDR2 FQGTGA. The ends were cut back, 5 bases at V and 4 bases at J, with 11 bases in the middle. The CDR3 extends over 13 amino acids.

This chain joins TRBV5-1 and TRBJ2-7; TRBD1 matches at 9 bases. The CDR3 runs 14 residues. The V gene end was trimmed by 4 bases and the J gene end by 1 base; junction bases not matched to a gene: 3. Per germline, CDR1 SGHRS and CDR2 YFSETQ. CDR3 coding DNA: TGCGCCAGCAGCCCCGGGACAGGGTCCTACGAGCAGTACTTC. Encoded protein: CASSPGTGSYEQYF. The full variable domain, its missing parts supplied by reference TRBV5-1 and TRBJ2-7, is KAGVTQTPRYLIKTRGQQVTLSCSPISGHRSVSWYQQTPGQGLQFLFEYFSETQRNKGNFPGRFSGRQFSNSRSEMNVSTLELGDSALYLCASSPGTGSYEQYFGPGTRLTVT.

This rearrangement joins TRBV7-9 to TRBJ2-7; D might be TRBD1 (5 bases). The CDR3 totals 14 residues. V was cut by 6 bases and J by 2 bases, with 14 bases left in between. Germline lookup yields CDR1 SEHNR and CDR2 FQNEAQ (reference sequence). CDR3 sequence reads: CASSRSRETYEQYF. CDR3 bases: TGTGCCAGCAGTCGATCCAGGGAAACCTACGAGCAGTACTTC.

CDR3 in DNA: TGCGCCAGCAGCCATCCCGCCACGGCTAGCGGGAGGGGCAATGAGCAGTTCTTC. It translates to CASSHPATASGRGNEQFF. The J gene is TRBJ2-1, the V gene TRBV4-1; 12 bases align to TRBD2. Germline V lookup: CDR1 MGHRA, CDR2 YSYEKL. With V trimmed by 3 bases and J by 6 bases, 12 bases remained unmatched. The CDR3 sequence is 18 residues long.

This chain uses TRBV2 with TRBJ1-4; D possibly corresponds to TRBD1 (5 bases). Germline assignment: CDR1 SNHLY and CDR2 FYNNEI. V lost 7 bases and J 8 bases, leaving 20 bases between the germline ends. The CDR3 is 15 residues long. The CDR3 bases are TGTGCCAGCATCCAGACCGGGCAGGGAGGCGAAAAACTGTTTTTT. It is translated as CASIQTGQGGEKLFF.

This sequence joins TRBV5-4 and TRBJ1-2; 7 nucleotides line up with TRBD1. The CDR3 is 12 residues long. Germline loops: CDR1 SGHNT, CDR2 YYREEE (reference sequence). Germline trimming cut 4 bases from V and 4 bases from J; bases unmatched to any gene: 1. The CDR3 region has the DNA TGTGCCAGCAGCGGGGACAGCTATGGCTACACCTTC. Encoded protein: CASSGDSYGYTF. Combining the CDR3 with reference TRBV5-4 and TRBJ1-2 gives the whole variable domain ETGVTQSPTHLIKTRGQQVTLRCSSQSGHNTVSWYQQALGQGPQFIFQYYREEENGRGNFPPRFSGLQFPNYSSELNVNALELDDSALYLCASSGDSYGYTFGSGTRLTVV.

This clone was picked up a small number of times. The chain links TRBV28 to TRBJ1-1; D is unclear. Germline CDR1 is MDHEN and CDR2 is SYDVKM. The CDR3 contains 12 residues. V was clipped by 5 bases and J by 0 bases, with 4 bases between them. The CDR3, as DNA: TGTGCCAGCAGTCCCATGAACACTGAAGCTTTCTTT. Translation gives CASSPMNTEAFF.

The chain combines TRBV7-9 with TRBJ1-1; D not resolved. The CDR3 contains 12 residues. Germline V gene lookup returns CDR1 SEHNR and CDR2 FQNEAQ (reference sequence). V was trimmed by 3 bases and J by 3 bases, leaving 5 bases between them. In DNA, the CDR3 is TGTGCCAGCAGCTTCCGGGACACTGAAGCTTTCTTT. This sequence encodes CASSFRDTEAFF.

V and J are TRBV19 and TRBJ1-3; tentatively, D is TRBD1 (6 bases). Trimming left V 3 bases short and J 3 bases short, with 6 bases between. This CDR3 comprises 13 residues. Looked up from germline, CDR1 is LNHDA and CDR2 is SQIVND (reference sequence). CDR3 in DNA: TGTGCCAGTAGTATGGGACATGGAAACACCATATATTTT. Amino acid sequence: CASSMGHGNTIYF.

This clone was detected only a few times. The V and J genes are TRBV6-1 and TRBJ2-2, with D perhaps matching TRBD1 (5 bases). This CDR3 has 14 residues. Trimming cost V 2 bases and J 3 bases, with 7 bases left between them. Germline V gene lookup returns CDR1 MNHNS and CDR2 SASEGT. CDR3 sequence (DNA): TGTGCCAGCAGTGAATTGACAGACACCGGGGAGCTGTTTTTT. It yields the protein CASSELTDTGELFF.